The T cell receptor beta chain under discussion was sequenced for a study of CD4+ T cells in melanoma. V gave up 0 bases and J gave up 9 bases, with 17 bases separating them. CDR1 is MGHRA and CDR2 is YSYEKL in the germline V gene. The CDR3 loop spans 16 amino acids. The data were produced by immunoSEQ multiplex PCR, yet TCRdb's version contains in-frame clones alone and is incomplete. The table lists 10,000 to 12,000 clones, 50% to 75% of them singletons. This TCR was recovered from a human donor with melanoma. The specimen sequenced was cells from a culture (not recorded whether cultured in vitro). J is TRBJ2-2 and V is TRBV4-1, with D unclear. The CDR3 DNA reads TGCGCCAGCAGCCAAGATTCCCAGGCCTGGGTCCGGGAGCTGTTTTTT. This codes for CASSQDSQAWVRELFF.